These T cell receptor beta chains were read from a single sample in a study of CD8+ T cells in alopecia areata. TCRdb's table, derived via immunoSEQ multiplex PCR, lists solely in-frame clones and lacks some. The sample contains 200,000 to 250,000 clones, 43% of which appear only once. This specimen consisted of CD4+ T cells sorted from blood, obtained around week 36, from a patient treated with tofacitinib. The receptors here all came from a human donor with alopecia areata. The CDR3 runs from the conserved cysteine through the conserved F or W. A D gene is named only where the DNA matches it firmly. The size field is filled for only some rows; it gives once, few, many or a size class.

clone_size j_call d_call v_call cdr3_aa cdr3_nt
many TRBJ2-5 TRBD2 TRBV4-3 CASSQVFREGTQYF TGCGCCAGCAGCCAAGTTTTCAGGGAGGGGACCCAGTACTTC
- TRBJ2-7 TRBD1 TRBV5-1 CASSRDSDYEQYF TGCGCCAGCAGTCGGGACAGCGATTACGAGCAGTACTTC
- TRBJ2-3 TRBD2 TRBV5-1 CASSLGLAVHTDTQYF TGCGCCAGCAGCTTGGGACTAGCGGTACACACAGATACGCAGTATTTT
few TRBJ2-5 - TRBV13 CASSRVRQETQYF TGTGCCAGCAGCCGGGTTCGACAAGAGACCCAGTACTTC
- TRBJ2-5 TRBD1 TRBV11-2 CASSLQGAGETQYF TGTGCCAGCAGCTTGCAGGGGGCGGGAGAGACCCAGTACTTC
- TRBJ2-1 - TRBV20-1 CSARYNEQFF TGCAGTGCTAGATACAATGAGCAGTTCTTC
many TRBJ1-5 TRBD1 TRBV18 CASSRGEGQHQPQHF TGTGCCAGCTCACGGGGGGAGGGACAGCATCAGCCCCAGCATTTT
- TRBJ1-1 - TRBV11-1 CASSLEAVMAEAFF TGTGCCAGCAGCTTAGAAGCGGTAATGGCTGAAGCTTTCTTT
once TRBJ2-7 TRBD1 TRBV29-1 CSVVRGTGGYEQYF TGCAGCGTTGTCCGCGGGACAGGGGGCTACGAGCAGTACTTC
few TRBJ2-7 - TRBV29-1 CSVVSAPGDEQYF TGCAGCGTCGTCTCGGCCCCCGGCGACGAGCAGTACTTC
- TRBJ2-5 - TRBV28 CASSLGTGRRNKETQYF TGTGCCAGCAGTTTAGGGACTGGCAGGAGGAACAAAGAGACCCAGTACTTC
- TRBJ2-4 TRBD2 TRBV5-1 CASSLNMGREGPARIQYF TGCGCCAGCAGCTTGAACATGGGGCGGGAGGGCCCTGCAAGGATTCAGTACTTC
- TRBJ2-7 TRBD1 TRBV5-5 CASSRPGQGRDTYEQYF TGTGCCAGCAGCCGACCGGGACAGGGGAGGGACACCTACGAGCAGTACTTC
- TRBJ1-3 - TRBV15 CATSRDRVAGNTIYF TGTGCCACCAGCAGAGATCGGGTCGCGGGAAACACCATATATTTT
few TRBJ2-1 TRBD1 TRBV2 CASSEGTGPYNEQFF TGTGCCAGCAGTGAGGGGACAGGACCCTACAATGAGCAGTTCTTC
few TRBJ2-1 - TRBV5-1 CASSQGSLRNEQFF TGCGCCAGCAGCCAGGGGTCTCTTCGCAATGAGCAGTTCTTC
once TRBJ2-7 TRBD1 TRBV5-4 CASSPSRDRVYEQYF TGTGCCAGCAGCCCCAGCCGGGACAGGGTTTACGAGCAGTACTTC
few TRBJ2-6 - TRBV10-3 CAAGTGRSGANVLTF TGTGCCGCCGGTACAGGGAGGTCTGGGGCCAACGTCCTGACTTTC
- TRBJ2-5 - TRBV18 CASSLTYQETQYF TGTGCCAGCTCACTTACGTACCAAGAGACCCAGTACTTC
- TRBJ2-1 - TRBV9 CASSVDGRGLGNEQFF TGTGCCAGCAGCGTAGACGGGAGAGGTCTGGGCAACGAGCAGTTCTTC
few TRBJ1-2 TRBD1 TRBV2 CASSAGTALNYGCTF TGTGCCAGCAGCGCCGGGACAGCTCTTAACTATGGCTGCACCTTC
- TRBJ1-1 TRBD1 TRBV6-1 CASRTGQGAETEAFF TGTGCCAGCAGGACGGGACAGGGGGCCGAAACTGAAGCTTTCTTT
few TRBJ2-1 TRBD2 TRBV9 CASSVVSGELYNEQFF TGTGCCAGCAGCGTAGTTAGCGGGGAACTATACAATGAGCAGTTCTTC
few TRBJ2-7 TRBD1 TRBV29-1 CSVGGTGVGEQYF TGCAGCGTTGGTGGGACAGGGGTTGGCGAGCAGTACTTC
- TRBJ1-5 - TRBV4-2 CASSHLLRGSNQPQHF TGTGCCAGCAGCCACCTCCTACGAGGGAGCAATCAGCCCCAGCATTTT
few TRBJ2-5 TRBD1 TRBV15 CATSRVEGAQTQYF TGTGCCACCAGCAGAGTTGAGGGGGCCCAGACCCAGTACTTC
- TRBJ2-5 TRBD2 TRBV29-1 CSVSSGSGRSLDQYF TGCAGCGTTTCGTCGGGTAGCGGGAGGTCCCTGGACCAGTACTTC
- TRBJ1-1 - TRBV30 CAWSPSSEAFF TGTGCCTGGAGTCCGAGTTCTGAAGCTTTCTTT
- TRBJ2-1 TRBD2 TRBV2 CASSRRGVSGRFNEQFF TGTGCCAGCAGTCGGAGGGGCGTGAGCGGGAGGTTCAATGAGCAGTTCTTC
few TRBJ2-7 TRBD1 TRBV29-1 CSVGQGAGEQYF TGCAGCGTGGGACAGGGGGCTGGCGAGCAGTACTTC
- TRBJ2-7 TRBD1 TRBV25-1 CASRPATGDRAEQYF TGTGCCAGCAGGCCGGCGACCGGGGACAGGGCCGAGCAGTACTTC
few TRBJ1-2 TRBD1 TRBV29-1 CSGLTGDHYGYTF TGCAGCGGCCTGACAGGGGACCACTATGGCTACACCTTC
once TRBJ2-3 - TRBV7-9 CASSPNREGALDTQYF TGTGCCAGCAGCCCTAACAGGGAGGGGGCTCTGGATACGCAGTATTTT
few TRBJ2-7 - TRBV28 CASSFTNSYEQYF TGTGCCAGCAGTTTTACGAACTCCTACGAGCAGTACTTC
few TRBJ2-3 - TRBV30 CAREAGLSDTQYF TGTGCCCGGGAAGCAGGTTTATCAGATACGCAGTATTTT
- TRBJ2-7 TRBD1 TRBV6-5 CASSSSGTAVYEQYF TGTGCCAGCAGTTCTTCCGGGACAGCAGTCTACGAGCAGTACTTC
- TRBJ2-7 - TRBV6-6 CASSSLRYEQYF TGTGCCAGCAGTTCCTTACGCTACGAGCAGTACTTC
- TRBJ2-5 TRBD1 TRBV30 CAWSYRGETQYF TGTGCCTGGAGTTACAGGGGAGAGACCCAGTACTTC
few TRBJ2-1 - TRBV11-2 CASSLIGATANEQFF TGTGCCAGCAGCTTAATAGGGGCCACTGCCAATGAGCAGTTCTTC
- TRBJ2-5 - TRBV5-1 CASSLSGEETQYF TGCGCCAGCAGCCTTAGCGGAGAAGAGACCCAGTACTTC
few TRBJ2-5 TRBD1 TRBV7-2 CASSLGGTGGETQYF TGTGCCAGCAGCTTAGGTGGGACAGGAGGGGAGACCCAGTACTTC
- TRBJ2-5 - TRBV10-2 CASFAPTGETQYF TGCGCCAGTTTCGCCCCTACGGGAGAGACCCAGTACTTC
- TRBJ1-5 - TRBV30 CAWSLRVEQPQHF TGTGCCTGGAGTTTGAGGGTGGAACAGCCCCAGCATTTT
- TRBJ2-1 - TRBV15 CATSTRRTLGHNEQFF TGTGCCACCAGCACCAGACGGACACTAGGACACAATGAGCAGTTCTTC
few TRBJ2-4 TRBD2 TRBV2 CASSPSTSGSENIQYF TGTGCCAGCAGCCCGTCGACTAGCGGGAGCGAAAACATTCAGTACTTC
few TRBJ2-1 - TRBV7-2 CASSPGSYNEQFF TGTGCCAGCAGCCCTGGGTCCTACAATGAGCAGTTCTTC
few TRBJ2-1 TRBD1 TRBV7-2 CASSQYRDRGNNEQFF TGTGCCAGCAGCCAATACCGGGACAGGGGTAACAATGAGCAGTTCTTC
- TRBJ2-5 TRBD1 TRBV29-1 CSGNRGRETQYF TGCAGCGGGAACAGGGGGCGAGAGACCCAGTACTTC
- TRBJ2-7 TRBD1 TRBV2 CASRSPDRAGEQYF TGTGCCAGCAGAAGCCCGGACAGGGCGGGCGAGCAGTACTTC
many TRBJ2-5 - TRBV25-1 CASSKTPTETQYF TGTGCCAGCAGTAAGACTCCGACGGAGACCCAGTACTTC
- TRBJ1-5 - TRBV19 CASSWVVNQPQHF TGTGCCAGTAGTTGGGTTGTCAATCAGCCCCAGCATTTT
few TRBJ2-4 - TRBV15 CATSRGGGTKNIQYF TGTGCCACCAGCAGAGGTGGGGGGACCAAAAACATTCAGTACTTC
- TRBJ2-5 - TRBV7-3 CASSLDHSETQYF TGTGCCAGCAGCTTAGACCATTCGGAGACCCAGTACTTC
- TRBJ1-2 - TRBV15 CATTDNNYGYTF TGTGCCACCACGGACAATAACTATGGCTACACCTTC
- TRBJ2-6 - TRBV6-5 CASSLSGANVLTF TGTGCCAGCAGTCTCTCTGGGGCCAACGTCCTGACTTTC
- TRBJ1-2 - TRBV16 CASSGGTASGYTF TGTGCCAGCAGCGGTGGGACCGCCAGCGGCTACACCTTC
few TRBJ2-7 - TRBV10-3 CAISGHSEQYF TGTGCCATCAGTGGGCATAGCGAGCAGTACTTC